This T cell receptor (beta chain) was documented in a study of OX40 agonist ivuxolimab in advanced cancers. Findings and limits, study-wide: Antigen specificity remained undetermined for the expanded peripheral T cells. Certain nonresponders likewise exhibited a low normalized T-cell clonal expansion. Clones of CD4+ and CD8+ blood T cells grew by week 6 at doses of 0.1 to 3.0 mg/kg.

People who had autoimmune disease history or systemic immunosuppression were excluded. Method: immunoSEQ multiplex PCR; TCRdb's copy keeps in-frame clones and lacks some. The sample includes about 67,000 clones, around nine tenths of them seen just once. This CDR3 is built from 13 residues. V was shortened by 1 base and J by 4 bases, with 7 bases between the two germline ends. CDR1 is SGHRS, CDR2 YFSETQ, per germline. In regard to this clone: Its antigen is undetermined.

The rearrangement uses TRBV5-1 and TRBJ2-3; no clear D gene. This receptor was identified in an adult with an advanced solid tumor such as melanoma, head and neck, liver or kidney cancer. Sequenced material: CD4+ or CD8+ T cells sorted from blood, taken in a trial of the OX40 agonist ivuxolimab. Here the CDR3 reads CASSLSFADTQYF. The CDR3 DNA reads TGCGCCAGCAGCTTGAGTTTTGCAGATACGCAGTATTTT.